The 22 T cell receptor beta chains below all came from one sample that was sequenced in a study of CD8 T cells in Susac syndrome. It was with random hexamers that roughly 0.45 to 1 ug RNA was reverse transcribed. One entry per CDR3 protein results from TCRdb running MiXCR on the immunoSEQ multiplex PCR reads. The table records 150,000 to 180,000 distinct CDR3 sequences, just under 97% of them present only once. Sequencing was done on a sample of CD8+ T cells from PBMCs. These receptors were obtained from a human donor with multiple sclerosis.

This chain's CDR3 is CASSGTAHNQPQHF. The CDR3 DNA reads TGCGCCAGCAGTGGGACAGCACACAATCAGCCCCAGCATTTT. This chain uses TRBV23-1 with TRBJ1-5, with 7 bases fitting TRBD1. TRBV23-1 is an open reading frame whose function is uncertain. V was pared by 5 bases and J by 3 bases, with 4 bases of the junction left unmatched. The CDR3 has 14 amino acids.

The chain couples TRBV13 to TRBJ1-4, with a tentative D call TRBD1 (5 bases). The V end was cut by 4 bases, the J end by 8 bases, with 17 bases between. This CDR3 has 15 residues. Per the germline V gene, CDR1 is PRHDT and CDR2 is FYEKMQ (reference sequence). CDR3 in DNA: TGTGCCAGCAGCTCCTCAGCACACGGGGGGGAAAAACTGTTTTTT. As protein: CASSSSAHGGEKLFF.

V is TRBV29-1 and J is TRBJ2-7; D is unclear. V was trimmed by 3 bases and J by 0 bases, leaving 9 bases between them. This CDR3 has 13 residues. Germline CDR1 reads SQVTM; CDR2 reads ANQGSEA. The CDR3 spells CSVEKDASYEQYF. In DNA, the CDR3 is TGCAGCGTTGAGAAGGACGCCTCCTACGAGCAGTACTTC.

This chain joins TRBV7-9 and TRBJ2-7, with D maybe TRBD1 (5 bases). V lost 2 bases to trimming and J lost 7 bases, with 9 bases between them. The CDR3 is 12 residues long. Germline values: CDR1 SEHNR, CDR2 FQNEAQ (reference sequence). CDR3 sequence reads: CASSLRGGEQYV. CDR3 DNA sequence: TGTGCCAGCAGCTTAAGGGGTGGAGAGCAGTACGTC.

V is TRBV6-2 or TRBV6-3 and J is TRBJ2-1, with TRBD2 identical over 14 bases. Germline values: CDR1 MNHEY, CDR2 SVGEGT. V shed 5 bases and J 3 bases; nucleotides not matched to a gene: 12. CDR3 length: 19 residues. CDR3 nucleotide sequence: TGTGCCAGCAGTCCCTACCGGACTAGCGGGGGGACTGACTACAATGAGCAGTTCTTC. It translates to CASSPYRTSGGTDYNEQFF.

V is TRBV15 and J is TRBJ1-2; 7 bases align to TRBD1. After removal of 0 bases from V and 4 bases from J, the junction contained 11 bases not matched to a gene. Germline-derived CDR1 and CDR2 are LNHNV and YYDKDF (reference sequence). CDR3 length equals 17 residues. The CDR3 sequence is CATSRDLRDSPFYGYTF. In nucleotides, the CDR3 is TGTGCCACCAGCAGAGATCTGCGGGACAGCCCTTTCTATGGCTACACCTTC. Complete variable domain (other parts from reference TRBV15 and TRBJ1-2): DAMVIQNPRYQVTQFGKPVTLSCSQTLNHNVMYWYQQKSSQAPKLLFHYYDKDFNNEADTPDNFQSRRPNTSFCFLDIRSPGLGDTAMYLCATSRDLRDSPFYGYTFGSGTRLTVV.

V is TRBV3-1 and J is TRBJ2-3; D may be TRBD1 (6 bases). V lost 0 bases to trimming and J lost 3 bases, with 13 bases between them. CDR1 LGHDT and CDR2 YNNKEL come from the germline V gene (reference sequence). The CDR3 has 16 residues. In DNA form, the CDR3 reads TGTGCCAGCAGCCAAGAGGGCCACAGGGAGACAGATACGCAGTATTTT. This sequence encodes CASSQEGHRETDTQYF.

A single count supports this clonotype. The gene calls are TRBV7-8 and TRBJ1-1, with D hard to call. CDR1 and CDR2 from the germline V gene are SGHVS and FQNEAQ. Trimming left V 1 base short and J 7 bases short, with 7 bases between. The CDR3 runs 12 residues. CDR3 sequence: CASSLGPIEAFF. Written as DNA, the CDR3 is TGTGCCAGCAGCTTAGGCCCAATTGAAGCTTTCTTT. The whole variable domain, filled in from reference TRBV7-8 and TRBJ1-1, reads GAGVSQSPRYKVAKRGQDVALRCDPISGHVSLFWYQQALGQGPEFLTYFQNEAQLDKSGLPSDRFFAERPEGSVSTLKIQRTQQEDSAVYLCASSLGPIEAFFGQGTRLTVV.

J is TRBJ2-7 and V is TRBV15, with TRBD2 as a possible D gene (6 bases). This CDR3 region has 15 residues. Germline loops: CDR1 LNHNV, CDR2 YYDKDF (reference sequence). The V and J ends lost 0 bases and 3 bases respectively, with 12 bases between them. CDR3 sequence reads: CATSREAGPNYEQYF. The CDR3 DNA reads as TGTGCCACCAGCAGAGAGGCGGGACCTAACTACGAGCAGTACTTC.

The V and J genes are TRBV9 and TRBJ1-6; maybe TRBD1 (6 bases). Germline-derived CDR1 and CDR2 are SGDLS and YYNGEE. The V end was cut by 0 bases, the J end by 2 bases, with 15 bases between. The CDR3 is made up of 18 amino acids. The chain's CDR3 is CASSVGQDILTYNSPLHF. The CDR3, as DNA: TGTGCCAGCAGCGTAGGACAGGACATACTCACCTATAATTCACCCCTCCACTTT.

In this sample, this clonotype turned up once. The V and J genes are TRBV29-1 and TRBJ1-2; 8 bases align to TRBD1. The CDR3 has 14 amino acids. In germline, CDR1 is SQVTM, CDR2 ANQGSEA. V lost 0 bases, J lost 3 bases, and 3 bases stayed unmatched. The CDR3 spells CSVEDPDRDYGYTF. As DNA, the CDR3 is TGCAGCGTTGAAGATCCGGACAGGGACTATGGCTACACCTTC. The full variable domain, with the rest looked up from reference TRBV29-1 and TRBJ1-2, is SAVISQKPSRDICQRGTSLTIQCQVDSQVTMMFWYRQQPGQSLTLIATANQGSEATYESGFVIDKFPISRPNLTFSTLTVSNMSPEDSSIYLCSVEDPDRDYGYTFGSGTRLTVV.

In nucleotides, the CDR3 is TGTGCCAGCAGTGCGAGTACCGGACAGCTATCCTACGAGCAGTACTTC. Translation: CASSASTGQLSYEQYF. V usage is TRBV25-1 and J usage is TRBJ2-7; maybe TRBD1 (6 bases). V was pared by 4 bases and J by 1 base, with 17 bases between. The CDR3 covers 16 residues. Germline loops: CDR1 MGHDK, CDR2 SYGVNS.

The chain is built from TRBV9 and TRBJ2-3; D gene unclear. The CDR3 loop spans 12 amino acids. Germline V gives CDR1 SGDLS, CDR2 YYNGEE. V lost 4 bases to trimming and J lost 5 bases, with 8 bases between them. The CDR3 bases are TGTGCCAGCAGCCCTATGGAAGATACGCAGTATTTT. It is translated as CASSPMEDTQYF.

The V and J genes are TRBV7-9 and TRBJ1-1; TRBD1 agrees at 9 bases. The CDR3 contains 15 residues. The trim removed 4 bases at V and 4 bases at J, leaving 7 bases unmatched. Germline CDR1 SEHNR, CDR2 FQNEAQ (reference sequence). The CDR3 region has the DNA TGTGCCAGCAGCTCTTGGACAGGGGTGAGCACTGAAGCTTTCTTT. This codes for CASSSWTGVSTEAFF.

The V gene is TRBV20-1, the J gene TRBJ2-4; 11 bases agree with TRBD2. V was clipped by 5 bases and J by 1 base; unmatched bases: 13. The CDR3 has 18 residues. Germline CDR1 and CDR2: DFQATT and SNEGSKA (reference sequence). CDR3 protein: CSADTSGGTLGAKNIQYF. The CDR3 DNA follows: TGCAGTGCTGACACTAGCGGGGGCACCCTTGGCGCCAAAAACATTCAGTACTTC.

The genes are TRBV6-5 and TRBJ1-2; D not resolved. There are 12 residues in the CDR3. Germline loops: CDR1 MNHEY, CDR2 SVGAGI. V lost 6 bases to trimming and J lost 0 bases, with 5 bases between them. The CDR3 bases are TGTGCCAGCAGCTATACTAACTATGGCTACACCTTC. This translates into CASSYTNYGYTF.

The chain recombines TRBV7-9 with TRBJ2-3; D remains unclear. The length of the CDR3 is 13 residues. The germline V gene has CDR1 SEHNR and CDR2 FQNEAQ (reference sequence). V was pared by 0 bases and J by 6 bases, with 7 bases between. CDR3 nucleotide sequence: TGTGCCAGCAGCTTAGCGTACACGGATACGCAGTATTTT. It translates to CASSLAYTDTQYF.

The CDR3: CATSREDTYEQYV. The CDR3 region has the DNA TGTGCCACCAGCAGGGAGGACACCTACGAGCAGTACGTC. This chain joins TRBV15 and TRBJ2-7; D may correspond to TRBD1 or TRBD2 (5 bases each). The V end was cut by 3 bases, the J end by 2 bases, with 8 bases between. The V gene's germline CDR1 is LNHNV and CDR2 YYDKDF (reference sequence). The CDR3 extends over 13 amino acids.

The chain couples TRBV7-2 to TRBJ2-5; the match to TRBD2 covers 9 bases. With V trimmed by 2 bases and J by 1 base, 2 bases remained unmatched. CDR3 length equals 15 residues. Germline loops: CDR1 SGHTA, CDR2 FQGNSA. DNA of the CDR3: TGTGCCAGCAGCTTAAGCGGGGGGACCCAAGAGACCCAGTACTTC. This gives the protein CASSLSGGTQETQYF. The full variable domain, its missing parts supplied by reference TRBV7-2 and TRBJ2-5, is GAGVSQSPSNKVTEKGKDVELRCDPISGHTALYWYRQSLGQGLEFLIYFQGNSAPDKSGLPSDRFSAERTGGSVSTLTIQRTQQEDSAVYLCASSLSGGTQETQYFGPGTRLLVL.

The V call is TRBV29-1, the J call TRBJ2-1; 12 bases are shared with TRBD2. V shed 5 bases, J shed 7 bases, and the junction held 15 bases outside the gene matches. The length of the CDR3 is 17 residues. Looked up from germline, CDR1 is SQVTM and CDR2 is ANQGSEA. CDR3 nucleotides: TGCAGCGTTCCGTGGGGACAGACTAGCGGGGGATGGAATGAGCAGTTCTTC. This translates into CSVPWGQTSGGWNEQFF.

V gene TRBV12-3 or TRBV12-4 combines with J gene TRBJ2-5; D call uncertain. The CDR3 sequence is 17 residues long. The V end lost 5 bases, the J end lost 0 bases, and 19 bases lay between the germline ends. In nucleotides, the CDR3 is TGTGCCAGCAGTCTAACCGGGTCCTACTTAAACCAAGAGACCCAGTACTTC. It is translated as CASSLTGSYLNQETQYF.

V gene TRBV7-9 combines with J gene TRBJ2-5; 7 bases line up with TRBD2. Unmatched junction bases numbered 6, after V lost 3 bases and J lost 5 bases. This CDR3 is 14 amino acids long. The germline gives CDR1 SEHNR, CDR2 FQNEAQ (reference sequence). For the CDR3, the DNA is TGTGCCAGCAGCTTGACTAGCCTCCAGGAGACCCAGTACTTC. As protein: CASSLTSLQETQYF.